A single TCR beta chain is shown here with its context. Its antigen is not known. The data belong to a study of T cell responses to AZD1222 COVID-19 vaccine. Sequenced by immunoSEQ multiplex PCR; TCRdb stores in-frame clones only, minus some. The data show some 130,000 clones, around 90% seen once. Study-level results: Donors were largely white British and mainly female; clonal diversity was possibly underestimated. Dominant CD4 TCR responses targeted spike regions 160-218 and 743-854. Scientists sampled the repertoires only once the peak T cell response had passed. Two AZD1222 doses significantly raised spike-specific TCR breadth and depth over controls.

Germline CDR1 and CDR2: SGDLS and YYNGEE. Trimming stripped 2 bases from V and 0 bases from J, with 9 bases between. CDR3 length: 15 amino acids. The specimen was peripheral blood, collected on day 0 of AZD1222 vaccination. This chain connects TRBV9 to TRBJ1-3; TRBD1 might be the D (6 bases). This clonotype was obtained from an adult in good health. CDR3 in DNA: TGTGCCAGCAGCGTCGGACAGCACTCTGGAAACACCATATATTTT. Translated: CASSVGQHSGNTIYF.